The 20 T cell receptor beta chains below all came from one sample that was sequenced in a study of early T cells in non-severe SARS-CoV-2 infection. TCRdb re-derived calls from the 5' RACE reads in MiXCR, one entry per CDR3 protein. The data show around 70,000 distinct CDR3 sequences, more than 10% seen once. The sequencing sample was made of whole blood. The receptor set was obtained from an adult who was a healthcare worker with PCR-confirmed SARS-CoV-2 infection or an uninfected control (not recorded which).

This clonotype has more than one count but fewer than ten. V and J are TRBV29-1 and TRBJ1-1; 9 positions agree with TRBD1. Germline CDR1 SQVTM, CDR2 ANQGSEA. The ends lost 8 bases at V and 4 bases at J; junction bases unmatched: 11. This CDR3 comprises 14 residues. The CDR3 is CSSSPGTGSTEAFF. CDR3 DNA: TGCAGCTCCAGCCCCGGGACAGGGAGCACTGAAGCTTTCTTT.

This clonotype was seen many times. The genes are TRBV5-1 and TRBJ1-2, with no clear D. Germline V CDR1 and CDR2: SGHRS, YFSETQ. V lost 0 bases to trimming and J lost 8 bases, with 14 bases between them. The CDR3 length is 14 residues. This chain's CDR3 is CASSLEGMAMGYTF. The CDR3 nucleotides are TGCGCCAGCAGCTTGGAGGGTATGGCGATGGGCTACACCTTC.

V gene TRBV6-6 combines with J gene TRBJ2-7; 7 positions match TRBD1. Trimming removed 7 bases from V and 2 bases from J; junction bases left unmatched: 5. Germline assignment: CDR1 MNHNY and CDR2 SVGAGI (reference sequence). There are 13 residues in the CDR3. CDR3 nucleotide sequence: TGTGCCAGCATTTCGACAGGGCCCTACGAGCAGTACTTC. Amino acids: CASISTGPYEQYF.

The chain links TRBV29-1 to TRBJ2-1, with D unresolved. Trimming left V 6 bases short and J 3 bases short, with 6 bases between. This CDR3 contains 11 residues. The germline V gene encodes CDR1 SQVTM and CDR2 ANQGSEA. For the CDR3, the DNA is TGCAGCGTCGATCTCTACAATGAGCAGTTCTTC. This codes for CSVDLYNEQFF.

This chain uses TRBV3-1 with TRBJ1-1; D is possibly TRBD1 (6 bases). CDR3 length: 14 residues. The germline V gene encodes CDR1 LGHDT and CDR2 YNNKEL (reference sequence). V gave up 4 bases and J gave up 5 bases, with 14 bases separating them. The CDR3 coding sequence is TGTGCCAGCAGCCTTCGTGGGGGCGGAACTGAAGCTTTCTTT. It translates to CASSLRGGGTEAFF.

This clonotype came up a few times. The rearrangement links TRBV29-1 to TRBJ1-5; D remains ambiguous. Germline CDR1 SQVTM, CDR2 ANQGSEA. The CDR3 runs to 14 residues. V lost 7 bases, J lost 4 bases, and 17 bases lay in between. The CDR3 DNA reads TGCAGCGCCAGTAGTGGAGGGCGAAATCAGCCCCAGCATTTT. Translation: CSASSGGRNQPQHF. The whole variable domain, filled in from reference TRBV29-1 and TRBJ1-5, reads SAVISQKPSRDICQRGTSLTIQCQVDSQVTMMFWYRQQPGQSLTLIATANQGSEATYESGFVIDKFPISRPNLTFSTLTVSNMSPEDSSIYLCSASSGGRNQPQHFGDGTRLSIL.

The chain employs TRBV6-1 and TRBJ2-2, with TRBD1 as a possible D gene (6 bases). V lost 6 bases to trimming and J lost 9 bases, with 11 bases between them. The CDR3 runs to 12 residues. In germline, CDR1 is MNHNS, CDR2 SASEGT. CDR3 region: CASRVQGWELFF. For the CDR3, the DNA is TGTGCCAGCAGAGTACAGGGATGGGAGCTGTTTTTT.

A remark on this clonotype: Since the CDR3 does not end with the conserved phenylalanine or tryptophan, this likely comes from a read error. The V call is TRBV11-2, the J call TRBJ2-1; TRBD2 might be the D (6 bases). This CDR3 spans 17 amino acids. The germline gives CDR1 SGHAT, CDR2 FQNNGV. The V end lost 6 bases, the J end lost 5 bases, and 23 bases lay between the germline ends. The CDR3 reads CASSPKEIPRTNNEQFS. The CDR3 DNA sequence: TGTGCCAGCAGTCCAAAAGAGATACCGCGGACTAACAATGAGCAGTTCTCC.

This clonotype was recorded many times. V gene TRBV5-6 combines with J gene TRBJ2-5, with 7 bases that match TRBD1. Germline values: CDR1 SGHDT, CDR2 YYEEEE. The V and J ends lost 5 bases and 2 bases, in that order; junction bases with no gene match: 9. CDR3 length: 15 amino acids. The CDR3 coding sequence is TGTGCCAGCAGTCCGGGACAGCTATCTCAAGAGACCCAGTACTTC. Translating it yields CASSPGQLSQETQYF.

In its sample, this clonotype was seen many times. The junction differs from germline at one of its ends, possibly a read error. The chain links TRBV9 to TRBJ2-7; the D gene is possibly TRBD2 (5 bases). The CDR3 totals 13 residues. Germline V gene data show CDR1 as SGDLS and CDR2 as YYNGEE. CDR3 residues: CASSVEPTRAVEF. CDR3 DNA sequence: TGTGCCAGCAGCGTAGAACCTACGAGGGCCGTGGAATTC.

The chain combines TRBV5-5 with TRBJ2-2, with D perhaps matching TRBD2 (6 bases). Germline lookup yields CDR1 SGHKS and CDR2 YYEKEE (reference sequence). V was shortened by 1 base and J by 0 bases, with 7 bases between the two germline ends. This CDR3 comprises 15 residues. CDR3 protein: CASSLTSSNTGELFF. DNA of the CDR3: TGTGCCAGCAGCTTGACTAGCTCGAACACCGGGGAGCTGTTTTTT.

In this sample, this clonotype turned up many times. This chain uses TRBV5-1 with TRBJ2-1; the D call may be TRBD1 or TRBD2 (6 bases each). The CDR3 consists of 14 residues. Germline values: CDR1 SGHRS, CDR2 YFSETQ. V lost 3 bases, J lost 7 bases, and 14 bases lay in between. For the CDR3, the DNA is TGCGCCAGCAGCTACGGGGGCCAACCGAATGAGCAGTTCTTC. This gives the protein CASSYGGQPNEQFF.

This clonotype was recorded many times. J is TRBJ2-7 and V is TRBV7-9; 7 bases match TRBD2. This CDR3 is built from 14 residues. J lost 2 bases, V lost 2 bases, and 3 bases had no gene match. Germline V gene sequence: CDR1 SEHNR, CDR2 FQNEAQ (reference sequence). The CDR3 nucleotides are TGTGCCAGCAGCTTACTAGCGGATACCTACGAGCAGTACTTC. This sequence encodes CASSLLADTYEQYF.

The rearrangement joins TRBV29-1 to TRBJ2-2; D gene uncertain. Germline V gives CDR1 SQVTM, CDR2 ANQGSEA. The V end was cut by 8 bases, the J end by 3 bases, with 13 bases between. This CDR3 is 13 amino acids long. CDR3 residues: CSSRQLHTGELFF. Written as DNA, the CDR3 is TGCAGCTCCAGGCAGTTACACACCGGGGAGCTGTTTTTT.

The CDR3 here is CASSRGSPLHF. CDR3 nucleotides: TGTGCCAGCAGTCGGGGTTCACCCCTCCACTTT. V is TRBV6-2 or TRBV6-3 and J is TRBJ1-6; no clear D gene. The V and J ends lost 5 bases and 9 bases respectively, with 5 bases between them. This CDR3 is built from 11 residues. Germline CDR1 MNHEY, CDR2 SVGEGT.

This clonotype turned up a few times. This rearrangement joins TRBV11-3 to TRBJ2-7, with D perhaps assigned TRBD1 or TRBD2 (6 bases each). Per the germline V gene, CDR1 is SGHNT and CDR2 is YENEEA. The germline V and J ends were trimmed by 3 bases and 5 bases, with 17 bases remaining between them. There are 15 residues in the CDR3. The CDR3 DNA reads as TGTGCCAGCAGCTTCGGGAGAACAGGGTCGGACGAGCAGTACTTC. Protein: CASSFGRTGSDEQYF.

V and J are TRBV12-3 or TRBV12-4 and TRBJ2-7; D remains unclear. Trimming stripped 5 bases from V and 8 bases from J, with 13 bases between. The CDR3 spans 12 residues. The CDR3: CASSITALKQYF. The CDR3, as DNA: TGTGCCAGCAGTATTACAGCTCTCAAGCAGTACTTC.

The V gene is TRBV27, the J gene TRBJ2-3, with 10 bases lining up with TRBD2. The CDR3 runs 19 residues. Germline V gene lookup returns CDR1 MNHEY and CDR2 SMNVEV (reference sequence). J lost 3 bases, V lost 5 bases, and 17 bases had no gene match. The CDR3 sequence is CASSPNPASSGSGTDTQYF. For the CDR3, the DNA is TGTGCCAGCAGTCCAAACCCCGCTTCTAGCGGGAGTGGGACAGATACGCAGTATTTT.

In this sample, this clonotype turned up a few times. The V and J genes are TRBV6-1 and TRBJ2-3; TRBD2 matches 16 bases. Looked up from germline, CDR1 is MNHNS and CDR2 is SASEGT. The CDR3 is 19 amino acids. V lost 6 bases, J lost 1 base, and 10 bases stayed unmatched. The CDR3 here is CASRVLGLAGGPGTDTQYF. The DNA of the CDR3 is TGTGCCAGCAGAGTACTGGGACTAGCGGGAGGGCCCGGCACAGATACGCAGTATTTT.

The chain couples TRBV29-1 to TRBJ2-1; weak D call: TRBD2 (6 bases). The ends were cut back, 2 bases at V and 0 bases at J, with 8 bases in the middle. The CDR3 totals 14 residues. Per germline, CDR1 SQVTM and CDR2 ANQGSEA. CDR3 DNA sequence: TGCAGCGTTGAACCGGGGGACTCCTACAATGAGCAGTTCTTC. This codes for CSVEPGDSYNEQFF.